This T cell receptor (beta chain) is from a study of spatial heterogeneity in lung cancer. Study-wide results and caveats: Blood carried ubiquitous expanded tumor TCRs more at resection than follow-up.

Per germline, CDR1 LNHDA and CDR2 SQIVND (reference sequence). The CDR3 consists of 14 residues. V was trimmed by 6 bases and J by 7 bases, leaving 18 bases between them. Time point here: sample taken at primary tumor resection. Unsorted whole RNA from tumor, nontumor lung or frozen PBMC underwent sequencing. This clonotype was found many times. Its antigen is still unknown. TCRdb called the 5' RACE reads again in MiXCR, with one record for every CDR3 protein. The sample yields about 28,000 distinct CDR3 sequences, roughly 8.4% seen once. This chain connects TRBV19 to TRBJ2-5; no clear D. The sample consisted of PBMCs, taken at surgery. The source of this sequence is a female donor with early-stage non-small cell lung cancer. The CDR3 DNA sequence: TGTGCCAGTAGGACAATTGACCAATCCGGGACCCAGTACTTC. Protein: CASRTIDQSGTQYF.